This T cell receptor (beta chain) was observed in a study of shared clonotypes between healthy human individuals. The CDR3 has 15 residues. The V gene lost 5 bases and the J gene lost 5 bases, with 14 bases spanning the gap. Germline loops: CDR1 SGDLS, CDR2 YYNGEE. Assay: immunoSEQ multiplex PCR; the TCRdb copy retains only in-frame clones and omits some. The table has some 2,500,000 clones, 80% to 95% seen once. This sequence originates from a man younger than 35 in good health. Some clones in this sample may be carry-over from other donors' samples. The V and J genes are TRBV9 and TRBJ1-6; no clear D gene. Sequencing was carried out using naive CD4+ T cells from PBMCs. The subset was: CD45RA+ positively selected. This chain's CDR3 is CASRGIPGDNSPLHF. The CDR3 DNA follows: TGTGCCAGCAGAGGGATACCGGGCGATAATTCACCCCTCCACTTT.